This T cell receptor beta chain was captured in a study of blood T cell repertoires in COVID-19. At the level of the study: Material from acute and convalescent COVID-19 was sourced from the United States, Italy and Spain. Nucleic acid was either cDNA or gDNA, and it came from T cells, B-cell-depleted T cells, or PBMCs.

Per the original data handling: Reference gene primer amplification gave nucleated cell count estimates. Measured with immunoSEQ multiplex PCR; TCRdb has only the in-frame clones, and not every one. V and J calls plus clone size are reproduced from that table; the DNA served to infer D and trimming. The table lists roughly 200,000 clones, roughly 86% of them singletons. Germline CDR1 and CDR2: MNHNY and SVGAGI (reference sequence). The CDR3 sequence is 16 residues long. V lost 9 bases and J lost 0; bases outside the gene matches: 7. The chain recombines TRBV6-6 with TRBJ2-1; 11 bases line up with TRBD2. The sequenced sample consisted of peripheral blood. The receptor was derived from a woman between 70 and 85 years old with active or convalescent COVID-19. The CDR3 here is CASAGTSGLSYNEQFF. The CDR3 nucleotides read TGTGCCAGTGCCGGGACTAGCGGACTCTCCTACAATGAGCAGTTCTTC.